This T cell receptor beta chain derives from a study of T-cell memory formation after mild COVID-19. Findings of the study overall: Later expanders leaned toward CD4+, whereas clones contracting from day 15 to 85 were balanced CD4/CD8.

This clonotype has just a few counts. The antigen is unknown. TCRdb re-called the 5' RACE reads with MiXCR, one entry per CDR3 protein. The sample has 340,000 or so distinct CDR3 sequences, around 13% seen once. CDR3 length: 14 amino acids. V dropped 3 bases and J dropped 2; count of bases not matched to a gene: 2. Per the germline V gene, CDR1 is SGHKS and CDR2 is YYEKEE (reference sequence). What was sequenced was PBMCs or a T cell subset sorted from them (not recorded which). The chain has TRBV5-5 and TRBJ2-4; the match to TRBD1 covers 7 bases. This TCR was recovered from a man aged 18 to 30 who had mild COVID-19 (a few samples of this study predate the infection). Cell type and time point are not known. The CDR3 bases are TGTGCCAGCAGCTGGGGACAGTCCAAAAACATTCAGTACTTC. It specifies CASSWGQSKNIQYF.